This is a list of T cell receptor beta chains from one sample in a study of shared clonotypes between healthy human individuals. Assay: immunoSEQ multiplex PCR; the TCRdb copy retains only in-frame clones and omits some. This sample has millions of clones, with 85% to 95% found just once. What was sequenced was naive CD4+ T cells from PBMCs. The source is a man aged 18 to 29 in good health. Some clones in this sample may be carry-over from other donors' samples. Both conserved end residues are trimmed from each CDR3. Expanded clones get a size class; other rows say once, few or many, or leave the size out.

NA,TRBV28,ASSSRTWGKGHEQY
NA,TRBV28,ASSFLRQPQH
NA,TRBV28,ASSTPAADTQY
NA,TRBV29-1,SAVQSSGNTIY
NA,TRBV28,ASTTRGGLTGNTIY
once,TRBV6-5,ASSYSGPEAF
NA,TRBV11-2,ASSLRAVQETQY
NA,TRBV2,ASSEQLAAWGTQY
NA,TRBV7-6,ASSSAYGVRETQY
NA,TRBV7-2,ASSRRAAPSYEQY
NA,TRBV7-9,ASSLGLAGYNEQF
NA,TRBV6-5,ASSSDPFTGNGYT
NA,TRBV7-8,ASSSGGDTQY
once,TRBV11-2,ASSLYFGSGDSSMGQY
NA,TRBV20-1,SPARLYGYT
once,TRBV5-5,ASDLGGGGYYGYT
NA,TRBV21-1,ASGRAGNTIY
NA,TRBV6-1,ASSERGADYGYT